The clone carrying this TCR beta chain was picked up a small number of times. Time point noted: persistent/refractory GD, antithyroid drugs over 5 years with positive TRAb. Generation of the TCR library employed RNA extracted from PBMCs. American Thyroid Association guidelines served as the basis for diagnosing Graves' disease. This entry belongs to a study of regulatory T cells in long-lasting Graves disease. Sequencing libraries for TCR beta were prepared with iRepertoire HTBI primers and Arm-PCR of CDR3 regions. From the multiplex PCR reads, TCRdb called clonotypes with MiXCR, one entry per CDR3 protein. The data hold 350,000 to 450,000 distinct CDR3 sequences, with about 21% observed a single time. CDR1 LGHDT and CDR2 YNNKEL come from the germline V gene (reference sequence). The CDR3 is made up of 14 amino acids. The V and J ends lost 0 bases and 6 bases respectively, with 11 bases between them.

The rearrangement links TRBV3-1 to TRBJ1-2; D unresolved. This specimen consisted of peripheral blood mononuclear cells (PBMCs), obtained when the disease was refractory, from a patient treated with antithyroid drugs. The clonotype was recovered from a female donor with Graves disease. Written as DNA, the CDR3 is TGTGCCAGCAGCCAAGATTCCGGGTTCCATGGCTACACCTTC. It is translated as CASSQDSGFHGYTF. Together with reference TRBV3-1 and TRBJ1-2, the CDR3 gives the full variable domain: DTAVSQTPKYLVTQMGNDKSIKCEQNLGHDTMYWYKQDSKKFLKIMFSYNNKELIINETVPNRFSPKSPDKAHLNLHINSLELGDSAVYFCASSQDSGFHGYTFGSGTRLTVV.